These 11 T cell receptor beta chains share one sample of origin, sequenced in a study of T cell responses to AZD1222 COVID-19 vaccine. Clones were sequenced by immunoSEQ multiplex PCR, and TCRdb holds only the in-frame ones, with some missing. The sample contains roughly 140,000 clones, roughly 90% of which appear only once. This material consisted of peripheral blood, taken 28 days after the second AZD1222 dose. These receptors were taken from an adult who received the AZD1222 COVID-19 vaccine.

The chain couples TRBV6-6 to TRBJ1-6; D unclear. Trimming removed 6 bases at V and 9 bases at J, with 12 bases between. There are 13 residues in the CDR3. Germline CDR1 MNHNY, CDR2 SVGAGI (reference sequence). CDR3 DNA: TGTGCCAGCAGCTTCGGTTCCGGTTCACCCCTCCACTTT. Its translation is CASSFGSGSPLHF.

V is TRBV6-5 and J is TRBJ2-7; D is possibly TRBD1 (6 bases). This CDR3 is 15 amino acids long. Germline values: CDR1 MNHEY, CDR2 SVGAGI. Trimming left V 0 bases short and J 4 bases short, with 13 bases between. The CDR3 DNA reads as TGTGCCAGCAGTTACTCGGCAGGGGAAGGGTACGAGCAGTACTTC. Residues: CASSYSAGEGYEQYF.

V usage is TRBV15 and J usage is TRBJ2-1; 9 nucleotides line up with TRBD2. The CDR3 covers 15 residues. Germline assignment: CDR1 LNHNV and CDR2 YYDKDF (reference sequence). With V trimmed by 6 bases and J by 3 bases, 6 bases remained unmatched. CDR3 DNA sequence: TGTGCCACCAGACAAGGGACTAGCATCTACAATGAGCAGTTCTTC. It codes for CATRQGTSIYNEQFF.

The rearrangement joins TRBV20-1 to TRBJ1-2; D is unclear. V was cut by 3 bases and J by 3 bases, with 8 bases left in between. Germline CDR1 is DFQATT and CDR2 is SNEGSKA (reference sequence). This CDR3 contains 12 residues. The CDR3: CSASVIDYGYTF. In DNA, the CDR3 is TGCAGTGCTAGTGTCATAGACTATGGCTACACCTTC.

This chain uses TRBV28 with TRBJ1-2; 8 bases agree with TRBD1. The CDR3 loop spans 15 amino acids. Germline values: CDR1 MDHEN, CDR2 SYDVKM. With V trimmed by 4 bases and J by 7 bases, 11 bases remained unmatched. CDR3 DNA: TGTGCCAGCAGTTCCGGAGAGGACAGGGCGAGTGGCTACACCTTC. This gives the protein CASSSGEDRASGYTF.

The chain joins TRBV11-2 to TRBJ2-7, with 7 bases fitting TRBD1. The CDR3 spans 14 residues. Germline assignment: CDR1 SGHAT and CDR2 FQNNGV. The J segment lost 4 bases and the V segment lost 1 base, leaving 4 bases of the junction unmatched. The CDR3 loop reads CASSLVTGIYEQYF. In DNA form, the CDR3 reads TGTGCCAGCAGCTTAGTGACAGGGATTTACGAGCAGTACTTC.

This chain joins TRBV6-5 and TRBJ1-2; possible D gene TRBD1, 6 bases. CDR3 length: 14 residues. The V end was cut by 5 bases, the J end by 2 bases, with 12 bases between. Per the germline V gene, CDR1 is MNHEY and CDR2 is SVGAGI. The CDR3 is CASSKPGVNYGYTF. In nucleotides, the CDR3 is TGTGCCAGCAGTAAACCAGGGGTAAACTATGGCTACACCTTC.

This rearrangement joins TRBV19 to TRBJ2-1, with D possibly matching TRBD2 (5 bases). Per germline, CDR1 LNHDA and CDR2 SQIVND (reference sequence). V lost 5 bases, J lost 2 bases, and 16 bases lay in between. There are 16 residues in the CDR3. The CDR3 coding sequence is TGTGCCAGTAGTCCACTATGGGGAGCTGCCTACAATGAGCAGTTCTTC. It encodes CASSPLWGAAYNEQFF.

This clone was detected only once. The chain is built from TRBV4-2 and TRBJ1-4; D not resolved. The CDR3 has 13 amino acids. CDR1 is LGHNA, CDR2 YNFKEQ, per germline. Trimming took 0 bases from V and 7 from J, leaving 6 bases between them. Here the CDR3 DNA reads TGTGCCAGCAGCCAAGACGGAGGTGAAAAACTGTTTTTT. This encodes CASSQDGGEKLFF.

This chain uses TRBV5-4 with TRBJ1-1; D is ambiguous. Germline V gene lookup returns CDR1 SGHNT and CDR2 YYREEE (reference sequence). The CDR3 extends over 15 amino acids. V was cut by 4 bases and J by 1 base, with 14 bases left in between. CDR3 amino acids: CASSPDGIGNTEAFF. Here the CDR3 DNA reads TGTGCCAGCAGCCCGGACGGTATAGGGAACACTGAAGCTTTCTTT.

This chain uses TRBV4-2 with TRBJ1-5; unclear D gene. The V end was cut by 0 bases, the J end by 9 bases, with 9 bases between. The CDR3 is made up of 13 amino acids. CDR1 and CDR2 (germline): LGHNA, YNFKEQ. The CDR3 sequence is CASSQETESPQHF. In nucleotides, the CDR3 is TGTGCCAGCAGCCAAGAAACGGAATCGCCCCAGCATTTT.